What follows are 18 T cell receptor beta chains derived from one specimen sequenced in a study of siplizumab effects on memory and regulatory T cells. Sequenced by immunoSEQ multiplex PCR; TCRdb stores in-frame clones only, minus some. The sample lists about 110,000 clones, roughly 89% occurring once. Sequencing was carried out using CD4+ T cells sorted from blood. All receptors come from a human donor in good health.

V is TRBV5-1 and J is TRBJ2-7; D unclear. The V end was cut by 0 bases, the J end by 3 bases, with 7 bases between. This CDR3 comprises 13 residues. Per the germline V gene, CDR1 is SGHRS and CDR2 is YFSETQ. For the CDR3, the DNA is TGCGCCAGCAGCTTGGAAGGGATCTACGAGCAGTACTTC. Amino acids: CASSLEGIYEQYF.

CDR3 amino acids: CASSGGRGTDTQYF. CDR3 in DNA: TGTGCCAGCAGTGGTGGCCGGGGCACAGATACGCAGTATTTT. The chain combines TRBV2 with TRBJ2-3; no reliable D call. Germline V gene data show CDR1 as SNHLY and CDR2 as FYNNEI. This CDR3 spans 14 amino acids. Trimming shortened V by 4 bases and J by 1 base, and 9 bases separated the two germline ends.

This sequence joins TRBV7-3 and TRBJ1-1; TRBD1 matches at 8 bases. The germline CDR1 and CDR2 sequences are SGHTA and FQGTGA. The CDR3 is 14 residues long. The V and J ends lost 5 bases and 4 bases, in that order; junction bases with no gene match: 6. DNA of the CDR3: TGTGCCAGCAGCCCCGGACAGGGTTCCACTGAAGCTTTCTTT. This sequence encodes CASSPGQGSTEAFF.

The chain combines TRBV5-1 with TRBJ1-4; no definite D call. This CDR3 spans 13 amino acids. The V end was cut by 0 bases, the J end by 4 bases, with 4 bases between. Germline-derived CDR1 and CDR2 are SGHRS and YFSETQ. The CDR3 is CASSLVYNEKLFF. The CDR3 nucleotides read TGCGCCAGCAGCTTGGTGTATAATGAAAAACTGTTTTTT.

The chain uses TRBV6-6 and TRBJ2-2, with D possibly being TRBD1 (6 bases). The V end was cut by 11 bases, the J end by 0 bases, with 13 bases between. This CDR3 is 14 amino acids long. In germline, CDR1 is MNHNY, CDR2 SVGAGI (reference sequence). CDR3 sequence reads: CAGQGRTNTGELFF. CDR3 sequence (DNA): TGTGCCGGGCAGGGGCGGACGAACACCGGGGAGCTGTTTTTT.

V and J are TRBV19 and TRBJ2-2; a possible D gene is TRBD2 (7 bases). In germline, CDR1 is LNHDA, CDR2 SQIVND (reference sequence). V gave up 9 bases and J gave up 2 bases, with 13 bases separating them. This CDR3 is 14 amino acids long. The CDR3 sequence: CASSGTYNTGELFF. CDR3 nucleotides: TGTGCCAGCAGCGGGACATATAACACCGGGGAGCTGTTTTTT.

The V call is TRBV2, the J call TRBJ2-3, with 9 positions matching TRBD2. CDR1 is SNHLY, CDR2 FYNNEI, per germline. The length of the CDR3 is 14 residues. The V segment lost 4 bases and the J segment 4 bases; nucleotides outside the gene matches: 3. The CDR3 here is CASSGAGGADTQYF. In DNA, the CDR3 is TGTGCCAGCAGTGGGGCGGGGGGGGCAGATACGCAGTATTTT. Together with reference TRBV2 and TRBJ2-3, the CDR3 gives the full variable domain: EPEVTQTPSHQVTQMGQEVILRCVPISNHLYFYWYRQILGQKVEFLVSFYNNEISEKSEIFDDQFSVERPDGSNFTLKIRSTKLEDSAMYFCASSGAGGADTQYFGPGTRLTVL.

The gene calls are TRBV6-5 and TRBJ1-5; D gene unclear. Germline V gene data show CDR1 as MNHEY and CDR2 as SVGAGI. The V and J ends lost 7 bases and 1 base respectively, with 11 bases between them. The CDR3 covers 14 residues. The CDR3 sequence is CASTEPGSNQPQHF. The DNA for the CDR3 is TGTGCCAGCACCGAGCCGGGAAGCAATCAGCCCCAGCATTTT.

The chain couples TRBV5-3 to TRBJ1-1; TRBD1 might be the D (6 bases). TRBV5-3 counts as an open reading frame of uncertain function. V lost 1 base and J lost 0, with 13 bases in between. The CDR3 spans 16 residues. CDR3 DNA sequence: TGTGCCAGAAGCTTGAGGGGCCAGGGGATGAACACTGAAGCTTTCTTT. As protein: CARSLRGQGMNTEAFF.

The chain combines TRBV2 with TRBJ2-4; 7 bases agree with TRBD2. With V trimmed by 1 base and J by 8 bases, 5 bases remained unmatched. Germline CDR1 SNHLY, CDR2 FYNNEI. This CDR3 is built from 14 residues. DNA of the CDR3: TGTGCCAGCAGTGAAGTATCCCGGGGGGACATTCAGTACTTC. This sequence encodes CASSEVSRGDIQYF.

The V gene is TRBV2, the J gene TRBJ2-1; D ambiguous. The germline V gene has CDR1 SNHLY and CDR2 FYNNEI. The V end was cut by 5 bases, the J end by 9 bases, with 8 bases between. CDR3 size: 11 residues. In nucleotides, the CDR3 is TGTGCCAGCAGTCCCTTGCTTGAGCAGTTCTTC. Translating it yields CASSPLLEQFF. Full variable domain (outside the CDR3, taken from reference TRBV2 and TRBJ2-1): EPEVTQTPSHQVTQMGQEVILRCVPISNHLYFYWYRQILGQKVEFLVSFYNNEISEKSEIFDDQFSVERPDGSNFTLKIRSTKLEDSAMYFCASSPLLEQFFGPGTRLTVL.

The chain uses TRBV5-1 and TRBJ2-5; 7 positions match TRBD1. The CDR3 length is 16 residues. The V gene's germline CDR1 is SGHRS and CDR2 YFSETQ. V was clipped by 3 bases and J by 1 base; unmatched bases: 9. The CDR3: CASSSAGTAVQETQYF. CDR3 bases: TGCGCCAGCAGCTCCGCCGGGACAGCGGTCCAAGAGACCCAGTACTTC.

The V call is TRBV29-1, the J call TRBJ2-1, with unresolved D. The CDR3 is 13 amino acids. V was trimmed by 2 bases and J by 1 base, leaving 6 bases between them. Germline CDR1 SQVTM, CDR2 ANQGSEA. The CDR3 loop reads CSVERDSYNEQFF. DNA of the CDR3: TGCAGCGTTGAACGCGATTCCTACAATGAGCAGTTCTTC.

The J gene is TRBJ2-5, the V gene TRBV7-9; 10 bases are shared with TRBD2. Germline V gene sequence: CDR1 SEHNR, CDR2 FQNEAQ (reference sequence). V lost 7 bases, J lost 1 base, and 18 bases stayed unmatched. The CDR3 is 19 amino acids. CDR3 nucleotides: TGTGCCAGCACATACCCAAGGGGGACTAGCGTATCTCGCCAAGAGACCCAGTACTTC. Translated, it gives CASTYPRGTSVSRQETQYF.

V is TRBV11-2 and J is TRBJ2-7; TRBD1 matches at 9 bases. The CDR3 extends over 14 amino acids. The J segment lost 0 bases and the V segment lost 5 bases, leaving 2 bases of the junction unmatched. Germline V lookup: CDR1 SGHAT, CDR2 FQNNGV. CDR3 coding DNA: TGTGCCAGCAGCCTGACAGGGGGCTCCTACGAGCAGTACTTC. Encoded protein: CASSLTGGSYEQYF.

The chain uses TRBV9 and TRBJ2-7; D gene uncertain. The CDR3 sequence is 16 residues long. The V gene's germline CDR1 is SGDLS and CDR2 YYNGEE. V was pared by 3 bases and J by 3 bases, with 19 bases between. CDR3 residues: CASSAMATVGLYEQYF. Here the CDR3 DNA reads TGTGCCAGCAGCGCCATGGCCACGGTAGGGCTCTACGAGCAGTACTTC. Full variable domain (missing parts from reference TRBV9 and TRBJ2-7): DSGVTQTPKHLITATGQRVTLRCSPRSGDLSVYWYQQSLDQGLQFLIQYYNGEERAKGNILERFSAQQFPDLHSELNLSSLELGDSALYFCASSAMATVGLYEQYFGPGTRLTVT.

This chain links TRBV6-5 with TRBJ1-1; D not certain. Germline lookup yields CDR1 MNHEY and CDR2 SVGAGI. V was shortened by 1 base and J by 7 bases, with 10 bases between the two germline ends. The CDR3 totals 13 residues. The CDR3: CASSYLRTYEAFF. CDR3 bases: TGTGCCAGCAGTTACTTGAGAACCTATGAAGCTTTCTTT.

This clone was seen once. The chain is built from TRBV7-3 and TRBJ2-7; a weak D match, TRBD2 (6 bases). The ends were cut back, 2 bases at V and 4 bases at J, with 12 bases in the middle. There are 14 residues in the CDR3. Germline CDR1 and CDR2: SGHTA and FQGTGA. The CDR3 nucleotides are TGTGCCAGCAGCTTAGCGGGATCGGGGTACGAGCAGTACTTC. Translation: CASSLAGSGYEQYF.